The 8 T cell receptor beta chains given below trace back to one sample, sequenced in a study of control samples from healthy donors and cancer patients (dated by TCRdb to 2018 to 2020). Libraries were prepared through the immunoSEQ multiplex PCR assay. The clones in this table, taken by TCRdb from immuneACCESS, are in-frame only. Not every clone is retained; where verified, under half of the shortfall comes from an unresolved V gene, and the cause of the rest is unknown. The sample table records around 140,000 clones; around 94% of these occur just once. Together, the top ten hold less than 15% of the sample. The sequenced sample was blood. These receptor sequences come from a man aged 40-49 years in good health.

The chain links TRBV10-3 to TRBJ1-3; D remains ambiguous. With 2 bases removed from V and 4 bases from J, the gap between germline ends came to 9 bases. CDR3 size: 14 residues. Germline V gives CDR1 ENHRY, CDR2 SYGVKD. Here the CDR3 DNA reads TGTGCCATCAGTGAGGGACGTTCAGGAAACACCATATATTTT. This encodes CAISEGRSGNTIYF.

The V gene is TRBV2, the J gene TRBJ2-2, with 8 bases fitting TRBD1. Germline CDR1 and CDR2: SNHLY and FYNNEI. The CDR3 runs 15 residues. The J segment lost 1 base and the V segment lost 6 bases, leaving 4 bases of the junction unmatched. CDR3 coding DNA: TGTGCCAGCAGGGTACAGGGGGAGAACACCGGGGAGCTGTTTTTT. Amino acids: CASRVQGENTGELFF.

The chain recombines TRBV11-2 with TRBJ2-7, with 7 bases that match TRBD1. The CDR3 has 15 amino acids. The germline CDR1 and CDR2 sequences are SGHAT and FQNNGV. V lost 5 bases to trimming and J lost 2 bases; unmatched junction nucleotides: 9. The CDR3 bases are TGTGCCAGCAGCGATCGAGCAGGGGGTACCTACGAGCAGTACTTC. Translated: CASSDRAGGTYEQYF.

V is TRBV21-1 and J is TRBJ1-6; TRBD1, the table's D call, was not compared with the DNA. TRBV21-1 is a listed pseudogene. CDR3 length: 16 amino acids. CDR3 bases: TGTGCCAGCAGCTCGGGCCGAGCAGGGTATAATTCACCCCTCCACTTT. It yields the protein CASSSGRAGYNSPLHF.

The chain joins TRBV5-1 to TRBJ2-1, with TRBD2 matching over 9 bases. J was trimmed by 10 bases and V by 4 bases; bases with no gene match: 12. In germline, CDR1 is SGHRS, CDR2 YFSETQ. The CDR3 has 15 residues. CDR3 loop: CASSPGLAMDGEQFF. In DNA, the CDR3 is TGCGCCAGCAGCCCCGGACTAGCGATGGATGGGGAGCAGTTCTTC.

The CDR3, as DNA: TGTGCCAGCAGTTTAGACGGGCCCTCCTACGAGCAGTACTTC. This translates into CASSLDGPSYEQYF. V gene TRBV28 combines with J gene TRBJ2-7, with D unclear. The CDR3 runs to 14 residues. V was pared by 2 bases and J by 0 bases, with 8 bases between. The germline V gene has CDR1 MDHEN and CDR2 SYDVKM.

V gene TRBV4-3 combines with J gene TRBJ1-1, with TRBD1 identical over 8 bases. The CDR3 runs 15 residues. Losses at the gene ends were 5 bases for V and 1 base for J; bases not matched to a gene: 6. From germline, CDR1 is LGHNA and CDR2 YSLEER. This chain's CDR3 is CASSIHRGENTEAFF. CDR3 DNA sequence: TGCGCCAGCAGCATCCACAGGGGGGAGAACACTGAAGCTTTCTTT.

V gene TRBV10-3 combines with J gene TRBJ1-5, with D hard to call. Trimming stripped 2 bases from V and 2 bases from J, with 13 bases between. Germline-derived CDR1 and CDR2 are ENHRY and SYGVKD. The CDR3 runs to 16 residues. The CDR3 DNA reads TGTGCCATCAGTGAGGGGTGGCAGTGGGGCAATCAGCCCCAGCATTTT. Its protein is CAISEGWQWGNQPQHF.